Each of the 8 T cell receptor beta chains below was sequenced from the same sample in a study of T cell clonality in common variable immunodeficiency. Repertoires were generated with immunoSEQ multiplex PCR, while TCRdb's copy carries only in-frame clones and drops some. This repertoire holds over 50,000 clones, and none appear only once. The sequenced sample was peripheral blood mononuclear cells. The source is a person aged 18-70 years in good health.

This clone was seen ten or more times. Read coverage stops 3 residues before the CDR3 terminus; the germline J gene supplies the remainder. J is TRBJ2-5 and V is TRBV5-5, with D perhaps matching TRBD1 (5 bases). CDR1 and CDR2 (germline): SGHKS, YYEKEE (reference sequence). This CDR3 has 14 residues. V shed 2 bases and J shed 3 bases, with 11 bases lying between them. The CDR3 is CASSFWTKEETQYF. Incomplete CDR3 DNA: TGTGCCAGCAGCTTTTGGACAAAAGAAGAGACC.

This clone was observed at least ten times. From the germline J gene comes the end of the CDR3, since the read stops 3 residues before it. The chain uses TRBV4-2 and TRBJ2-2; D perhaps matches TRBD1 (5 bases). The germline CDR1 and CDR2 sequences are LGHNA and YNFKEQ. Between the trimmed V and J ends, which lost 0 bases and 8 bases, there was a span of 13 bases. The CDR3 extends over 15 amino acids. CDR3 DNA, as far as it was read: TGTGCCAGCAGCCAAGAGGTTTGGGGCGGAGGGGAG. Translating it yields CASSQEVWGGGE. The CDR3, in full, reads CASSQEVWGGGELFF.

This clone occurred many times. The CDR3 extends 3 residues past the end of the read, so its final part is completed from the germline J gene. The genes are TRBV30 and TRBJ1-1; TRBD1 matches at 9 bases. Germline V lookup: CDR1 GTSNPN, CDR2 SVGIG (reference sequence). CDR3 size: 11 residues. The CDR3: CAWNRGRGAFF. CDR3 DNA, as far as it was read: TGTGCCTGGAACAGGGGGCGCGGA.

In its sample, this clone was seen a few times. The CDR3 end lies 3 residues beyond the end of the read and is filled in from the germline J gene. The rearrangement joins TRBV30 to TRBJ2-3; 7 bases map to TRBD1. The CDR3 contains 15 residues. The germline V gene has CDR1 GTSNPN and CDR2 SVGIG (reference sequence). CDR3 DNA (partial): TGTGCCTGGAGCAAGGGACAGACCACAGGACAGCCG. Amino acids: CAWSKGQTTGQP. In full, the CDR3 reads CAWSKGQTTGQPQYF.

This clone was observed many times. The read ends 3 residues before the CDR3 terminus; that terminus is restored from the germline J gene. The rearrangement joins TRBV30 to TRBJ1-1; tentatively, D is TRBD1 (6 bases). The CDR3 runs 12 residues. Germline V lookup: CDR1 GTSNPN, CDR2 SVGIG (reference sequence). V lost 5 bases and J 5 bases, leaving 12 bases between the germline ends. The CDR3 region is CAWAQGRTEAFF. The CDR3 DNA, read in part, is TGTGCCTGGGCCCAGGGGAGAACTGAA.

This clone appeared many times. Read data end 3 residues before the CDR3 end; the end is taken from the germline J gene. V gene TRBV5-1 combines with J gene TRBJ2-2; D is unclear. CDR3 length: 13 amino acids. Per the germline V gene, CDR1 is SGHRS and CDR2 is YFSETQ. The V and J ends lost 2 bases and 4 bases respectively, with 6 bases between them. CDR3 sequence reads: CASSFLGTGELFF. The CDR3 bases that were read are TGCGCCAGCAGCTTCCTCGGCACCGGGGAG.

This clone came up many times. CDR3 bases read: TGTGCCAGCAGCTTATCCGCGACAGACGGAAACACC. It specifies CASSLSATDGNT. In full, the CDR3 is CASSLSATDGNTIYF. The chain combines TRBV5-5 with TRBJ1-3, with D perhaps TRBD1 (5 bases). The read halts 3 residues ahead of the CDR3 end, with the missing end drawn from the germline J gene. Germline V lookup: CDR1 SGHKS, CDR2 YYEKEE (reference sequence). The CDR3 consists of 15 residues. Deletions cut 2 bases from V and 4 bases from J, with 13 bases between. The full variable domain, its missing parts supplied by reference TRBV5-5 and TRBJ1-3, is DAGVTQSPTHLIKTRGQQVTLRCSPISGHKSVSWYQQVLGQGPQFIFQYYEKEERGRGNFPDRFSARQFPNYSSELNVNALLLGDSALYLCASSLSATDGNTIYFGEGSWLTVV.

This clone came up many times. The CDR3 extends 3 residues past the end of the read, so its final part is completed from the germline J gene. The chain uses TRBV4-2 and TRBJ2-4; 7 nucleotides align to TRBD1. Germline CDR1 is LGHNA and CDR2 is YNFKEQ. Trimming cost V 8 bases and J 0 bases; bases outside gene matches: 4. There are 14 residues in the CDR3. The CDR3 here is CASSSGGAKNIQYF. The CDR3 DNA, read in part, is TGTGCCAGCTCGTCAGGGGGAGCCAAAAACATT.